This is a list of T cell receptor beta chains from one sample in a study of shared clonotypes between healthy human individuals. Profiled with immunoSEQ multiplex PCR; TCRdb holds only in-frame clones, not every one. In the table there are some 980,000 clones, around 80% of which are singletons. Sequences were obtained from memory CD4+ T cells sorted from blood. Source of these receptors: a man aged 18 to 35 in good health. Each CDR3 is given with its conserved first and last residue. The order of the fields is V gene, J gene, CDR3 length, CDR3 protein.

v_gene: TRBV5-1; j_gene: TRBJ2-1; len: 14; CDR3aa: CASSPTTSSREQFF
v_gene: TRBV19; j_gene: TRBJ1-1; len: 12; CDR3aa: CASSPYTAEAFF
v_gene: TRBV6-5; j_gene: TRBJ1-2; len: 13; CDR3aa: CATRRGRDYGYTF
v_gene: TRBV7-8; j_gene: TRBJ1-2; len: 14; CDR3aa: CASSLDRVNYGYTF
v_gene: TRBV10-3; j_gene: TRBJ1-4; len: 11; CDR3aa: CAISEGEKLFF
v_gene: TRBV5-4; j_gene: TRBJ2-3; len: 15; CDR3aa: CASSLSGGGTDTQYF
v_gene: TRBV18; j_gene: TRBJ2-3; len: 14; CDR3aa: CASSPQTGTDTQYF
v_gene: TRBV19; j_gene: TRBJ1-1; len: 13; CDR3aa: CASSIGSNTEAFF
v_gene: TRBV6-6; j_gene: TRBJ2-3; len: 13; CDR3aa: CASRTSGADTQYF
v_gene: TRBV4-3; j_gene: TRBJ2-1; len: 18; CDR3aa: CASSQDMGLFNSYNEQFF
v_gene: TRBV5-1; j_gene: TRBJ1-3; len: 15; CDR3aa: CASMREGISGNTIYF
v_gene: TRBV7-9; j_gene: TRBJ1-1; len: 13; CDR3aa: CASSFGPNTEAFF
v_gene: TRBV19; j_gene: TRBJ1-2; len: 12; CDR3aa: CASSWAGGGYTF
v_gene: TRBV12-2; j_gene: TRBJ1-5; len: 14; CDR3aa: CASRYSRTNQPQHF
v_gene: TRBV4-3; j_gene: TRBJ2-5; len: 14; CDR3aa: CASSQDRGQETQYF
v_gene: TRBV6-6; j_gene: TRBJ1-3; len: 15; CDR3aa: CASSYGIENGNTIYF
v_gene: TRBV6-6; j_gene: TRBJ2-3; len: 14; CDR3aa: CASRKGQVTYTQYF
v_gene: TRBV7-2; j_gene: TRBJ1-1; len: 13; CDR3aa: CASSLIFNTEAFF
v_gene: TRBV19; j_gene: TRBJ1-6; len: 16; CDR3aa: CASSESPGTVNSPLHF
v_gene: TRBV28; j_gene: TRBJ2-7; len: 15; CDR3aa: CASKAGGPGGYEQYF
v_gene: TRBV4-1; j_gene: TRBJ2-5; len: 15; CDR3aa: CASSVSGKTGETQYF
v_gene: TRBV9; j_gene: TRBJ1-2; len: 12; CDR3aa: CASSPVGYGYTF
v_gene: TRBV6-1; j_gene: TRBJ2-1; len: 15; CDR3aa: CASSVTGLAGYNKFF
v_gene: TRBV7-7; j_gene: TRBJ2-2; len: 13; CDR3aa: CASSIRGTGELFF
v_gene: TRBV27; j_gene: TRBJ1-6; len: 15; CDR3aa: CASSFEMGGGSPLHF
v_gene: TRBV7-8; j_gene: TRBJ2-3; len: 16; CDR3aa: CASSLVAGVKGYTQYF
v_gene: TRBV19; j_gene: TRBJ1-5; len: 17; CDR3aa: CASSPGTGLYSNQPQHF
v_gene: TRBV5-1; j_gene: TRBJ2-7; len: 14; CDR3aa: CASRFLQDSYEQYF
v_gene: TRBV29-1; j_gene: TRBJ1-1; len: 13; CDR3aa: CSVDQASPAEAFF
v_gene: TRBV6-1; j_gene: TRBJ1-2; len: 13; CDR3aa: CASSVGGPGGYTF
v_gene: TRBV6-1; j_gene: TRBJ2-2; len: 12; CDR3aa: CASGTYTGELFF
v_gene: TRBV28; j_gene: TRBJ2-2; len: 18; CDR3aa: CASSPSLGGGGDTGELFF
v_gene: TRBV7-6; j_gene: TRBJ2-3; len: 15; CDR3aa: CASSSSGGSTDTQYF
v_gene: TRBV30; j_gene: TRBJ2-7; len: 16; CDR3aa: CAWSVWGLAGVYEQYF
v_gene: TRBV6-1; j_gene: TRBJ1-1; len: 15; CDR3aa: CASRRRGGTGTEAFF
v_gene: TRBV5-4; j_gene: TRBJ1-2; len: 13; CDR3aa: CASSLGVSGGYTF
v_gene: TRBV5-1; j_gene: TRBJ1-1; len: 14; CDR3aa: CASSSTSGSSEAFF
v_gene: TRBV7-3; j_gene: TRBJ2-5; len: 16; CDR3aa: CASSSSKRGVQETQYF
v_gene: TRBV11-2; j_gene: TRBJ1-6; len: 16; CDR3aa: CASSPERTFQGSPLHF
v_gene: TRBV5-6; j_gene: TRBJ2-7; len: 15; CDR3aa: CASSNNRGNSYEQYF
v_gene: TRBV29-1; j_gene: TRBJ2-1; len: 12; CDR3aa: CSVDRGTNEQFF
v_gene: TRBV4-3; j_gene: TRBJ2-7; len: 16; CDR3aa: CASSRVASDGSYEQYF
v_gene: TRBV5-1; j_gene: TRBJ2-1; len: 15; CDR3aa: CASSSGQGLNNEQFF
v_gene: TRBV10-3; j_gene: TRBJ1-2; len: 15; CDR3aa: CAISALGAGDYGYTF
v_gene: TRBV11-2; j_gene: TRBJ2-7; len: 12; CDR3aa: CASSTGPYEQYF
v_gene: TRBV2; j_gene: TRBJ1-6; len: 15; CDR3aa: CASSPRDSNNSPLHF
v_gene: TRBV28; j_gene: TRBJ1-1; len: 15; CDR3aa: CASRGGGGMDTEAFF
v_gene: TRBV18; j_gene: TRBJ2-5; len: 12; CDR3aa: CASSPELETQYF
v_gene: TRBV6-6; j_gene: TRBJ1-1; len: 15; CDR3aa: CASKGEVGENTEAFF
v_gene: TRBV7-9; j_gene: TRBJ2-6; len: 14; CDR3aa: CASSLPSGANVLTF
v_gene: TRBV20-1; j_gene: TRBJ1-2; len: 11; CDR3aa: CSAGQGVGYTF
v_gene: TRBV30; j_gene: TRBJ2-7; len: 13; CDR3aa: CAWSRGASYEQYF
v_gene: TRBV5-8; j_gene: TRBJ1-5; len: 15; CDR3aa: CASSGARGGYQPQHF
v_gene: TRBV9; j_gene: TRBJ2-7; len: 18; CDR3aa: CASSVWGLAGSPTYEQYF
v_gene: TRBV18; j_gene: TRBJ2-7; len: 11; CDR3aa: CASSPGYEQYF
v_gene: TRBV7-3; j_gene: TRBJ2-1; len: 16; CDR3aa: CASSLSGQGSYNEQFF
v_gene: TRBV9; j_gene: TRBJ2-3; len: 16; CDR3aa: CASSVGLRSSTDTQYF